Sequencing of this T cell receptor (beta chain) was carried out in a study of cytomegalovirus exposure and HLA in healthy donors. Notes on the study in general: A prior analysis recorded that most TCR beta V segments were productive about 90% or about 30% of the time. Based on reports, TCR beta sequences accurately predicted HLA-A and HLA-B alleles for most subjects.

PCR involved 60 Vbeta and 13 Jbeta primers. Assay: immunoSEQ multiplex PCR; the TCRdb copy retains only in-frame clones and omits some. The top ten clones hold roughly 1.8% of a sample with 100,000 to 150,000 clones, roughly four fifths of them seen once. This CDR3 contains 15 residues. Trimming removed 0 bases from V and 6 bases from J, with 14 bases in between. The germline V gene has CDR1 SGHTA and CDR2 FQGNSA. Details on this clone: Its specificity is unknown.

The material sequenced was PBMCs. The V gene is TRBV7-2, the J gene TRBJ1-2; unclear D gene. The clonotype originates from a man younger than 30 in good health and CMV-seronegative. The chain's CDR3 is CASSLASGMRDGYTF. The CDR3 coding sequence is TGTGCCAGCAGCTTAGCATCCGGGATGAGGGATGGCTACACCTTC.